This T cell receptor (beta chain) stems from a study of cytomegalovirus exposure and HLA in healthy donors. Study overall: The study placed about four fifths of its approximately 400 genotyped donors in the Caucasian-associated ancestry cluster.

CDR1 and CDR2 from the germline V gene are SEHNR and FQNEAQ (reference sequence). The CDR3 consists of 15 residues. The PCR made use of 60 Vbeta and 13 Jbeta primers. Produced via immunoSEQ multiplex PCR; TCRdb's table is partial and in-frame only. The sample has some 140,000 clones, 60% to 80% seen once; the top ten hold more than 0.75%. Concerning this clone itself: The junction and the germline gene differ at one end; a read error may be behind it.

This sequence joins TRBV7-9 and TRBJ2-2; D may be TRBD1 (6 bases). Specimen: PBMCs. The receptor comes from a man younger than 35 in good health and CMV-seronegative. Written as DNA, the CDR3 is TGTTCCAGCAGCCCGACAGGTATCTCCACCGGGGAGCTGTTTTTT. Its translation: CSSSPTGISTGELFF.